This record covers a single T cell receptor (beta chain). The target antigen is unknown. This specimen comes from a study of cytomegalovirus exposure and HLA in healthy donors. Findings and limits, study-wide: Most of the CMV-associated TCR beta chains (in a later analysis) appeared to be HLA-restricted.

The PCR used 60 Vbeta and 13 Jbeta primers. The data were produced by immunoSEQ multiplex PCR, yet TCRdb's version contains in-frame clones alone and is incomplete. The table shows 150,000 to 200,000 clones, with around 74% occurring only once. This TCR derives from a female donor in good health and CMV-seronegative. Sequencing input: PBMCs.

The CDR3 region has the DNA TGTGCCAGCAGCTTAATCCGAGGGACTAGCGGGGTCCATGTCACAGATACGCAGTATTTT. Translation gives CASSLIRGTSGVHVTDTQYF. V is TRBV7-6 and J is TRBJ2-3, with TRBD2 identical over 13 bases. This CDR3 spans 20 amino acids. V was pared by 2 bases and J by 2 bases, with 13 bases of the junction left unmatched. Germline V gives CDR1 SGHVS, CDR2 FNYEAQ.